These 20 T cell receptor beta chains originate from one sample sequenced in a study of identical twins. TCRdb independently ran MiXCR on the 5' RACE reads; one entry per CDR3 protein. The sample gives 1.5 million to 2 million distinct CDR3 sequences, about 31% of which show up once; around 0.25% is in the top ten. Input material: cord blood. These receptors all stem from a newborn girl in good health.

The chain uses TRBV27 and TRBJ1-5; TRBD1 aligns across 9 bases. The CDR3 contains 15 residues. V shed 6 bases and J 2 bases; nucleotides not matched to a gene: 5. Per the germline V gene, CDR1 is MNHEY and CDR2 is SMNVEV (reference sequence). The DNA of the CDR3 is TGTGCCAGCAGGGGACAGGGAGGGGGCAATCAGCCCCAGCATTTT. This codes for CASRGQGGGNQPQHF.

The table lists this clonotype with a few counts. The chain is built from TRBV4-1 and TRBJ2-7; D might be TRBD2 (7 bases). The V end lost 0 bases, the J end lost 3 bases, and 18 bases lay between the germline ends. In germline, CDR1 is MGHRA, CDR2 YSYEKL. This CDR3 contains 17 residues. The CDR3 sequence: CASSQDRGLLIDYEQYF. The CDR3 DNA follows: TGCGCCAGCAGCCAAGACAGGGGACTACTAATCGACTACGAGCAGTACTTC.

This rearrangement joins TRBV20-1 to TRBJ2-7; the D gene is possibly TRBD2 (5 bases). Germline lookup yields CDR1 DFQATT and CDR2 SNEGSKA (reference sequence). CDR3 length: 15 amino acids. The ends were cut back, 0 bases at V and 0 bases at J, with 12 bases in the middle. The CDR3 here is CSAREEAVSSYEQYF. DNA for the CDR3: TGCAGTGCTAGAGAGGAGGCAGTCAGCTCCTACGAGCAGTACTTC.

This chain uses TRBV4-2 with TRBJ2-7, with a possible D match to TRBD1 (6 bases). V shed 1 base and J shed 0 bases, with 10 bases lying between them. Germline-derived CDR1 and CDR2 are LGHNA and YNFKEQ. The CDR3 length is 15 residues. The CDR3 bases are TGTGCCAGCAGCCAAGGTCAGGACAGCTCCTACGAGCAGTACTTC. Protein sequence: CASSQGQDSSYEQYF.

The table lists this clonotype with many counts. The chain recombines TRBV4-2 with TRBJ2-3, with 10 positions matching TRBD2. J was trimmed by 5 bases and V by 3 bases; bases with no gene match: 14. This CDR3 is built from 18 residues. Germline loops: CDR1 LGHNA, CDR2 YNFKEQ. This CDR3 is CASSHPNRLAGGRDTQYF. CDR3 bases: TGTGCCAGCAGCCACCCAAATCGGTTAGCGGGGGGAAGAGATACGCAGTATTTT.

The V and J genes are TRBV28 and TRBJ2-1; 12 nucleotides line up with TRBD1. The better agreement between TRBJ2-7 and the DNA end casts doubt on the J call. Germline-derived CDR1 and CDR2 are MDHEN and SYDVKM. CDR3 size: 16 residues. CDR3 nucleotides: TGTGCCAGCAGTTCCCCGGGACAGGGGGCCTACAATGAGCAGTACTTC. Translated: CASSSPGQGAYNEQYF.

Comment on this clonotype: One end of the junction does not line up with germline, which may come from a read error. This rearrangement joins TRBV24-1 to TRBJ2-3; 7 bases fit TRBD2. Per the germline V gene, CDR1 is KGHDR and CDR2 is SFDVKD. This CDR3 is built from 15 residues. The DNA of the CDR3 is TGTGTCACCAGTGCGCGGTCGGGGGGAGCAGATACGCAGTATTTT. Encoded protein: CVTSARSGGADTQYF.

The rearrangement joins TRBV4-2 to TRBJ1-5; TRBD1 aligns across 7 bases. This CDR3 contains 14 residues. Germline V CDR1 and CDR2: LGHNA, YNFKEQ. Trimming cost V 9 bases and J 0 bases; bases outside gene matches: 5. The CDR3 DNA reads as TGTGCCAGGCAACAGGGGAATAGCAATCAGCCCCAGCATTTT. Its protein product is CARQQGNSNQPQHF.

V is TRBV10-3 and J is TRBJ1-2; tentative D call: TRBD1 (6 bases). Germline V gene sequence: CDR1 ENHRY, CDR2 SYGVKD. V was clipped by 4 bases and J by 2 bases, with 8 bases between them. The CDR3 totals 13 residues. The CDR3 reads CAISVGQNYGYTF. As DNA, the CDR3 is TGTGCCATCAGTGTGGGACAAAACTATGGCTACACCTTC.

V and J are TRBV4-2 and TRBJ2-5; a possible D gene is TRBD2 (5 bases). The CDR3 consists of 14 residues. Per the germline V gene, CDR1 is LGHNA and CDR2 is YNFKEQ. Trimming took 0 bases from V and 4 from J, leaving 9 bases between them. CDR3 amino acids: CASSQDGRIETQYF. DNA for the CDR3: TGTGCCAGCAGCCAAGATGGGAGAATAGAGACCCAGTACTTC.

The chain couples TRBV7-9 to TRBJ2-1, with TRBD2 matching over 8 bases. Germline V lookup: CDR1 SEHNR, CDR2 FQNEAQ (reference sequence). The CDR3 covers 16 residues. Trimming at V came to 5 bases and at J to 1 base, leaving 7 bases not matched to a gene. CDR3 bases: TGTGCCAGCAGCCGAAGCGGGAGTCCATCCTACAATGAGCAGTTCTTC. Amino acids: CASSRSGSPSYNEQFF.

A remark on this clonotype: One junction end disagrees with the germline gene, perhaps due to a read error. V and J are TRBV5-1 and TRBJ2-7; D is tentatively TRBD1 or TRBD2 (5 bases each). In germline, CDR1 is SGHRS, CDR2 YFSETQ. The CDR3 covers 13 residues. The CDR3, as DNA: TGCGACAGCAGCTTGGGTGGGACCGACGAGCAGTACTTC. Translated, it gives CDSSLGGTDEQYF.

The rearrangement uses TRBV28 and TRBJ2-1; D possibly corresponds to TRBD1 (5 bases). The closer fit of TRBJ2-7 to the DNA end suggests the J call may be wrong. The CDR3 contains 14 residues. Germline CDR1 reads MDHEN; CDR2 reads SYDVKM. The CDR3 reads CASSLGRTRVEQYV. The CDR3 coding sequence is TGTGCCAGCAGTTTAGGCAGGACACGGGTCGAGCAGTACGTC.

The chain joins TRBV6-1 to TRBJ1-2, with D unresolved. Trimming removed 7 bases from V and 1 base from J, with 10 bases in between. The CDR3 runs 13 residues. Germline V lookup: CDR1 MNHNS, CDR2 SASEGT. In nucleotides, the CDR3 is TGTGCCAGCAACCGGGTTAATAACTATGGCTACACCTTC. As protein: CASNRVNNYGYTF.

This clonotype was counted only a few times. The chain uses TRBV28 and TRBJ2-3; D gene uncertain. The germline V gene has CDR1 MDHEN and CDR2 SYDVKM. Trimming stripped 1 base from V and 6 bases from J, with 14 bases between. The CDR3 has 15 amino acids. The chain's CDR3 is CASSLSGPQEDTQYF. The CDR3 DNA reads TGTGCCAGCAGTTTATCGGGCCCGCAGGAGGATACGCAGTATTTT.

The chain is built from TRBV15 and TRBJ2-1; TRBD2 aligns across 10 bases. The end of the DNA is better explained by TRBJ2-7, so the J call may be wrong. CDR1 LNHNV and CDR2 YYDKDF come from the germline V gene (reference sequence). CDR3 length: 17 residues. CDR3 region: CATSSGLAGGIYNEQYF. CDR3 DNA: TGTGCCACCAGCAGTGGTTTAGCGGGAGGAATTTACAATGAGCAGTACTTC.

This clonotype has just a few counts. J is TRBJ1-2 and V is TRBV6-5; TRBD1 might be the D (5 bases). Trimming cost V 1 base and J 5 bases, with 14 bases left between them. The CDR3 has 15 residues. Germline CDR1 is MNHEY and CDR2 is SVGAGI. The DNA for the CDR3 is TGTGCCAGCAGTTACTACGGGGGAGTCCCTTATGGCTACACCTTC. This sequence encodes CASSYYGGVPYGYTF.

This sequence joins TRBV11-2 and TRBJ2-1, with TRBD2 matching over 7 bases. The DNA end favors TRBJ2-7, so the J call may be wrong. CDR3 size: 17 residues. Looked up from germline, CDR1 is SGHAT and CDR2 is FQNNGV. CDR3 coding DNA: TGTGCCAGCAGCTCATTAAGCGGGGCCCCCTCCTACAATGAGCAGTACTTC. Translated: CASSSLSGAPSYNEQYF.

The rearrangement links TRBV20-1 to TRBJ2-1; TRBD1 might be the D (5 bases). Germline CDR1 and CDR2: DFQATT and SNEGSKA (reference sequence). Between the trimmed V and J ends, which lost 6 bases and 6 bases, there was a span of 18 bases. The CDR3 has 14 residues. CDR3: CSAPAMGRSNEQFF. CDR3 nucleotides: TGCAGTGCCCCCGCAATGGGGCGGAGCAATGAGCAGTTCTTC.

In this sample, this clonotype turned up a few times. The chain recombines TRBV6-1 with TRBJ2-7; possibly TRBD2 for D (6 bases). The germline V gene encodes CDR1 MNHNS and CDR2 SASEGT. The CDR3 extends over 12 amino acids. V dropped 4 bases and J dropped 12 bases, with 16 bases sitting between them. CDR3 bases: TGTGCCAGCAGTGTTTATTCGGGACTCCTGTACTTC. Translated, it gives CASSVYSGLLYF.